This T cell receptor (beta chain) emerged from a study of T cell responses to AZD1222 COVID-19 vaccine. Only in-frame clones appear in the TCRdb table, and some are missing; sequencing was by immunoSEQ multiplex PCR. The sample holds about 200,000 clones; around 93% are singletons and the top ten take less than 1.2%. The CDR3 sequence is 14 residues long. J was trimmed by 7 bases and V by 5 bases; bases with no gene match: 6. Germline values: CDR1 SNHLY, CDR2 FYNNEI. This receptor was taken from an adult who received the AZD1222 COVID-19 vaccine. This specimen consisted of peripheral blood, obtained 28 days after the second AZD1222 dose. The V call is TRBV2, the J call TRBJ1-5, with TRBD1 matching over 9 bases. CDR3: CASSRTGGRQPQHF. CDR3 DNA: TGTGCCAGCAGTCGCACAGGGGGCAGGCAGCCCCAGCATTTT.